Listed here is a single T cell receptor beta chain. This sample stems from a study of blood T cell repertoires in COVID-19. In the source study's methods: For nucleated cells, counts were estimated from reference gene primer amplification. Some clones are missing from TCRdb's copy, which holds only in-frame ones; the method was immunoSEQ multiplex PCR. From that table come the V and J calls and clone size; the DNA was used to work out D and trimming. The sample has under 250,000 clones, approximately 85% seen once. Germline lookup yields CDR1 MRHNA and CDR2 SNTAGT. There are 14 residues in the CDR3. J lost 5 bases, V lost 2 bases, and 0 bases had no gene match.

The sample was peripheral blood. The TCR sequence derives from a woman between 50 and 59 years old with active or convalescent COVID-19. The chain has TRBV6-4 and TRBJ2-3; 11 bases map to TRBD2. DNA of the CDR3: TGTGCCAGCAGTGACCTAGCGGGAGGAGATACGCAGTATTTT. Its protein is CASSDLAGGDTQYF.